This paragraph covers one T cell receptor (beta chain) sequence. The antigen is undetermined. This record belongs to a study of cytomegalovirus exposure and HLA in healthy donors. Healthy bone marrow donors made up the donors. Trimming left V 1 base short and J 1 base short, with 14 bases between. Germline CDR1 and CDR2: SGHVS and FQNEAQ. The length of the CDR3 is 16 residues. The PCR used 60 Vbeta and 13 Jbeta primers. Clones were sequenced by immunoSEQ multiplex PCR, and TCRdb holds only the in-frame ones, with some missing. The data show roughly 180,000 clones, 84% seen once. Study-level results: A list of more than 150 TCR beta chains associated with cytomegalovirus was given.

Material for sequencing was PBMCs. This clonotype was sampled from a girl aged 2 to 9 in good health and CMV-seropositive. The chain carries TRBV7-8 and TRBJ2-7; TRBD1 is a possible D gene (6 bases). The CDR3 region is CASSLVGRTVSYEQYF. In DNA, the CDR3 is TGTGCCAGCAGCTTAGTGGGACGGACAGTATCCTACGAGCAGTACTTC.